These 23 T cell receptor beta chains were all obtained from the same sample, sequenced in a study of cytomegalovirus exposure and HLA in healthy donors (dated by TCRdb to about 2017). Library preparation was by the immunoSEQ multiplex PCR assay. The table comes from immuneACCESS by way of TCRdb, which keeps in-frame sequences with V and J called. Part of the clones is missing from these tables; in studies checked, under half for an unresolved V gene and the rest for unknown reasons. This sample lists about 360,000 clones; 70% to 90% were detected once. Together, the top ten hold roughly 0.83% of the sample. Sequencing input: PBMCs. These TCRs come from a woman aged 18-35 years in good health and CMV-seronegative.

This chain joins TRBV4-2 and TRBJ1-5, with 7 nucleotides matching TRBD1. The J segment lost 3 bases and the V segment lost 1 base, leaving 6 bases of the junction unmatched. The CDR3 length is 16 residues. The germline CDR1 and CDR2 sequences are LGHNA and YNFKEQ. CDR3 protein: CASSQAVQGSNQPQHF. In DNA form, the CDR3 reads TGTGCCAGCAGCCAAGCGGTACAGGGGTCCAATCAGCCCCAGCATTTT.

The rearrangement uses TRBV7-8 and TRBJ2-1; TRBD2 aligns across 7 bases. This CDR3 is 17 amino acids long. CDR1 SGHVS and CDR2 FQNEAQ come from the germline V gene. Germline trimming cut 2 bases from V and 0 bases from J; bases unmatched to any gene: 7. CDR3: CASSLFPSGVSYNEQFF. The CDR3 DNA reads as TGTGCCAGCAGCTTATTTCCTAGCGGCGTCTCCTACAATGAGCAGTTCTTC.

The chain employs TRBV6-5 and TRBJ1-5, with 7 positions matching TRBD1. Germline V gene lookup returns CDR1 MNHEY and CDR2 SVGAGI. This CDR3 contains 15 residues. With 4 bases clipped from V and 0 bases from J, the junction kept 3 bases outside the gene matches. This CDR3 reads CASSLGQYSNQPQHF. CDR3 nucleotides: TGTGCCAGCAGTTTGGGACAGTATAGCAATCAGCCCCAGCATTTT.

The chain is built from TRBV27 and TRBJ2-1, with TRBD1 matching 9 bases. Germline V CDR1 and CDR2: MNHEY, SMNVEV (reference sequence). The V and J ends lost 6 bases and 4 bases, in that order; junction bases with no gene match: 7. The CDR3 has 15 residues. The CDR3 protein is CASRQPGQGYNEQFF. CDR3 sequence (DNA): TGTGCCAGCAGACAACCGGGACAGGGATACAATGAGCAGTTCTTC.

V gene TRBV27 combines with J gene TRBJ2-4; 11 positions match TRBD1. Per germline, CDR1 MNHEY and CDR2 SMNVEV (reference sequence). V was pared by 6 bases and J by 2 bases, with 6 bases of the junction left unmatched. The CDR3 loop spans 16 amino acids. The CDR3 DNA is TGTGCCAGCAGCCTCGGACAGGGGGCGCCCAAAAACATTCAGTACTTC. This sequence encodes CASSLGQGAPKNIQYF.

The chain uses TRBV6-5 and TRBJ1-1; 10 positions match TRBD1. The CDR3 has 14 residues. The ends lost 8 bases at V and 4 bases at J; junction bases unmatched: 7. Germline V gene data show CDR1 as MNHEY and CDR2 as SVGAGI. For the CDR3, the DNA is TGTGCCAGCGAAGTCCGGACAGGGGGCACTGAAGCTTTCTTT. It specifies CASEVRTGGTEAFF.

DNA for the CDR3: TGCGCCAGCAGCCACGGGACACCCGCAACTAATGAAAAACTGTTTTTT. Its protein product is CASSHGTPATNEKLFF. The chain carries TRBV5-1 and TRBJ1-4; maybe TRBD1 (6 bases). V was trimmed by 4 bases and J by 0 bases, leaving 13 bases between them. CDR1 is SGHRS, CDR2 YFSETQ, per germline. The CDR3 is 16 amino acids.

CDR3: CASTSTDTQYF. The CDR3 bases are TGTGCCAGCACCTCCACAGATACGCAGTATTTT. This chain connects TRBV7-2 to TRBJ2-3; D is ambiguous. This CDR3 spans 11 amino acids. Looked up from germline, CDR1 is SGHTA and CDR2 is FQGNSA. Trimming cost V 7 bases and J 2 bases, with 4 bases left between them.

This clone was seen just once. The chain uses TRBV5-1 and TRBJ2-1; 8 bases map to TRBD2. V gave up 1 base and J gave up 6 bases; unmatched junction bases: 6. CDR1 is SGHRS and CDR2 is YFSETQ in the germline V gene. This CDR3 comprises 15 residues. CDR3 DNA sequence: TGCGCCAGCAGCTTGAGCGGGAGAGCCATCAATGAGCAGTTCTTC. Protein product: CASSLSGRAINEQFF.

The rearrangement links TRBV27 to TRBJ1-1; 9 positions match TRBD1. V was pared by 4 bases and J by 1 base, with 4 bases of the junction left unmatched. The V gene's germline CDR1 is MNHEY and CDR2 SMNVEV (reference sequence). The CDR3 sequence is 15 residues long. DNA of the CDR3: TGTGCCAGCAGTTCCCACAGGGGGCGGAACACTGAAGCTTTCTTT. This sequence encodes CASSSHRGRNTEAFF.

The chain is built from TRBV18 and TRBJ2-3, with 7 positions matching TRBD2. The CDR3 consists of 15 residues. Germline lookup yields CDR1 KGHSH and CDR2 LQKENI. The V segment lost 3 bases and the J segment 1 base; nucleotides outside the gene matches: 4. The chain's CDR3 is CASSPQRGGTDTQYF. The CDR3 DNA reads TGTGCCAGCTCACCCCAGCGGGGCGGCACAGATACGCAGTATTTT. The full variable domain, its missing parts supplied by reference TRBV18 and TRBJ2-3, is NAGVMQNPRHLVRRRGQEARLRCSPMKGHSHVYWYRQLPEEGLKFMVYLQKENIIDESGMPKERFSAEFPKEGPSILRIQQVVRGDSAAYFCASSPQRGGTDTQYFGPGTRLTVL.

V usage is TRBV27 and J usage is TRBJ2-1, with TRBD2 matching over 7 bases. CDR3 size: 12 residues. Trimming removed 3 bases from V and 9 bases from J; junction bases left unmatched: 2. Germline CDR1 reads MNHEY; CDR2 reads SMNVEV (reference sequence). CDR3 DNA: TGTGCCAGCAGTTTGCCGGGAGGTGAGCAGTTCTTC. This codes for CASSLPGGEQFF.

CDR3 in amino acids: CASSAGRGQAGYYEQYF. CDR3 bases: TGTGCCAGCAGTGCTGGTAGGGGACAGGCAGGGTACTACGAGCAGTACTTC. The chain has TRBV2 and TRBJ2-7; 8 positions agree with TRBD1. Germline assignment: CDR1 SNHLY and CDR2 FYNNEI. V lost 4 bases to trimming and J lost 3 bases; unmatched junction nucleotides: 14. The CDR3 is made up of 17 amino acids.

This clone was observed a handful of times. The chain combines TRBV11-2 with TRBJ1-3, with a possible D match to TRBD1 (6 bases). This CDR3 is 17 amino acids long. The V end lost 0 bases, the J end lost 2 bases, and 14 bases lay between the germline ends. Germline CDR1 reads SGHAT; CDR2 reads FQNNGV. CDR3 nucleotide sequence: TGTGCCAGCAGCTTAGATGCACGCAGGGGAGCTGGAAACACCATATATTTT. Protein sequence: CASSLDARRGAGNTIYF.

CDR3 loop: CASSGGSRVQVDTQYF. The CDR3 DNA is TGTGCCAGCAGTGGGGGCTCACGGGTCCAAGTAGATACGCAGTATTTT. The V call is TRBV2, the J call TRBJ2-3, with D perhaps matching TRBD1 (5 bases). The CDR3 totals 16 residues. Trimming removed 4 bases at V and 5 bases at J, with 19 bases between. Germline lookup yields CDR1 SNHLY and CDR2 FYNNEI.

The rearrangement uses TRBV25-1 and TRBJ2-7, with 7 bases matching TRBD2. The trim removed 4 bases at V and 2 bases at J, leaving 8 bases unmatched. This CDR3 has 15 residues. Germline CDR1 is MGHDK and CDR2 is SYGVNS. The CDR3 sequence: CASSGGLPRAYEQYF. CDR3 DNA sequence: TGTGCCAGCAGTGGGGGACTACCCCGTGCCTACGAGCAGTACTTC.

The chain combines TRBV5-1 with TRBJ1-6, with 7 bases lining up with TRBD1. CDR1 and CDR2 from the germline V gene are SGHRS and YFSETQ. Losses at the gene ends were 9 bases for V and 8 bases for J; bases not matched to a gene: 8. CDR3 length: 13 amino acids. The CDR3 reads CATKQGRDSPLHF. In DNA, the CDR3 is TGCGCCACCAAACAGGGGAGAGATTCACCCCTCCACTTT.

This sequence joins TRBV28 and TRBJ1-2, with unresolved D. CDR3 length: 11 amino acids. V was cut by 4 bases and J by 8 bases, with 8 bases left in between. Germline lookup yields CDR1 MDHEN and CDR2 SYDVKM. CDR3 in DNA: TGTGCCAGCAGTTGGAGGTTCGGCTACACCTTC. It specifies CASSWRFGYTF.

A word on this clone: The sample holds other DNA sequences that translate to the same CDR3. V gene TRBV27 combines with J gene TRBJ1-2; 9 bases map to TRBD1. Per the germline V gene, CDR1 is MNHEY and CDR2 is SMNVEV (reference sequence). V was clipped by 5 bases and J by 5 bases; unmatched bases: 6. The CDR3 covers 14 residues. The CDR3 region has the DNA TGTGCCAGCAGTCCCCCGGGACAGGGATATGGCTACACCTTC. Its translation: CASSPPGQGYGYTF.

The J gene is TRBJ1-5, the V gene TRBV19; D may be TRBD1 (5 bases). The CDR3 extends over 12 amino acids. V was trimmed by 6 bases and J by 10 bases, leaving 13 bases between them. Germline CDR1 LNHDA, CDR2 SQIVND (reference sequence). For the CDR3, the DNA is TGTGCCAGTAGGGTCGGGGGACGTCCCCAGCATTTT. It is translated as CASRVGGRPQHF.

The chain is built from TRBV10-3 and TRBJ2-7, with a weak D call TRBD2 (6 bases). CDR1 and CDR2 from the germline V gene are ENHRY and SYGVKD. The CDR3 sequence is 13 residues long. V shed 6 bases and J shed 5 bases, with 14 bases lying between them. CDR3 DNA: TGTGCCATCAGGGGCGGGAAAGAACACGAGCAGTACTTC. Translating it yields CAIRGGKEHEQYF.

The V call is TRBV27, the J call TRBJ2-2; D unresolved. Trimming pared 3 bases from V and 2 bases from J, leaving 10 bases between. This CDR3 has 15 residues. CDR1 MNHEY and CDR2 SMNVEV come from the germline V gene (reference sequence). The DNA of the CDR3 is TGTGCCAGCAGTTTCTTTAGCCCAAACACCGGGGAGCTGTTTTTT. It specifies CASSFFSPNTGELFF.

V and J are TRBV19 and TRBJ2-5; the D is unclear. The CDR3 has 13 residues. Germline-derived CDR1 and CDR2 are LNHDA and SQIVND (reference sequence). With 6 bases removed from V and 3 bases from J, the gap between germline ends came to 11 bases. This CDR3 is CASRSGVEETQYF. Here the CDR3 DNA reads TGTGCCAGTAGATCGGGTGTAGAAGAGACCCAGTACTTC.